Listed here are 24 T cell receptor beta chains from one sample, sequenced in a study of T cell repertoires in cytomegalovirus infection. Each CDR3 protein gets one entry after TCRdb re-called the reads with MiXCR. The table lists fewer than 550,000 distinct CDR3 sequences, around 32% of them singletons, with approximately 13% in the top ten. Sequences were obtained from PBMCs. These receptors all stem from a human donor in good health (CMV status not recorded). Some clones in this sample may be carry-over from other donors' samples.

This clonotype was counted at least ten times. The chain uses TRBV7-2 and TRBJ1-2, with D possibly TRBD1 on 6 matching bases. This CDR3 is built from 13 residues. V was clipped by 1 base and J by 6 bases, with 9 bases between them. Germline CDR1 reads SGHTA; CDR2 reads FQGNSA. The CDR3 spells CASSLGRGDGYTF. The CDR3 nucleotides are TGTGCCAGCAGCTTAGGCAGGGGCGATGGCTACACCTTC.

This clonotype was seen just once. J is TRBJ2-1 and V is TRBV29-1; 7 nucleotides align to TRBD2. Germline V gives CDR1 SQVTM, CDR2 ANQGSEA. The length of the CDR3 is 14 residues. With V trimmed by 6 bases and J by 0 bases, 5 bases remained unmatched. This chain's CDR3 is CSVPGLSSYNEQFF. The CDR3 DNA is TGCAGCGTGCCGGGACTAAGCTCCTACAATGAGCAGTTCTTC.

This clonotype was counted a few times. The chain links TRBV7-9 to TRBJ1-4; D remains ambiguous. The CDR3 sequence is 13 residues long. CDR1 SEHNR and CDR2 FQNEAQ come from the germline V gene (reference sequence). Trimming pared 3 bases from V and 5 bases from J, leaving 7 bases between. CDR3: CASSFGQNEKLFF. The CDR3 nucleotides read TGTGCCAGCAGCTTCGGGCAGAATGAAAAACTGTTTTTT.

This clonotype showed up many times. The chain recombines TRBV12-3 or TRBV12-4 with TRBJ2-6; D not resolved. CDR3 size: 13 residues. Between the trimmed V and J ends, which lost 5 bases and 2 bases, there was a span of 4 bases. CDR3 sequence: CASSPTGANVLTF. Written as DNA, the CDR3 is TGTGCCAGCAGTCCAACTGGGGCCAACGTCCTGACTTTC.

This clonotype was detected only a few times. J is TRBJ2-3 and V is TRBV7-2; 7 positions agree with TRBD2. The CDR3 is made up of 14 amino acids. V shed 5 bases, J shed 9 bases, and the junction held 11 bases outside the gene matches. CDR1 and CDR2 (germline): SGHTA, FQGNSA. CDR3 bases: TGTGCCAGCAGCCGGGCTAGCGGTAAAGTGACGCAGTATTTT. It specifies CASSRASGKVTQYF.

This chain connects TRBV23-1 to TRBJ2-1; 7 bases align to TRBD2. TRBV23-1 has ORF status, its function being uncertain. The V gene end was trimmed by 8 bases and the J gene end by 8 bases; junction bases not matched to a gene: 9. There are 13 residues in the CDR3. As DNA, the CDR3 is TGCGCCAGCTTACGGACTAGATTTGATGAGCAGTTCTTC. It is translated as CASLRTRFDEQFF.

Note on this clonotype: At one of its ends the junction is not consistent with the germline gene, which may arise from a read error. The CDR3 sequence: CASSQVPGSPLQF. The CDR3 nucleotides read TGTGCCAGCAGCCAAGTGCCGGGTTCACCCCTCCAATTT. The chain links TRBV14 to TRBJ1-6; D is unresolved. Looked up from germline, CDR1 is SGHDN and CDR2 is FVKESK. This CDR3 spans 13 amino acids.

Of note for this clonotype: Since a much larger clone is just one base distant, this may be a read error. The J gene is TRBJ1-2, the V gene TRBV7-2; D not resolved. Germline V gives CDR1 SGHTA, CDR2 FQGNSA. This CDR3 is 15 amino acids long. The CDR3 sequence: CASNLAHNPSYGYTF. CDR3 in DNA: TGTGCCAGCAACTTAGCCCACAACCCCTCCTATGGCTACACCTTC.

On this clonotype: An end of the junction does not agree with germline; a read error may underlie this. The chain couples TRBV20-1 to TRBJ2-7; 8 nucleotides line up with TRBD1. Germline V gene sequence: CDR1 DFQATT, CDR2 SNEGSKA (reference sequence). The CDR3 has 13 amino acids. CDR3 in amino acids: CMASRGTGYDQYF. For the CDR3, the DNA is TGCATGGCTAGTAGGGGGACAGGTTACGATCAGTACTTC.

This clonotype was observed at least ten times. The rearrangement joins TRBV6-5 to TRBJ1-6, with TRBD1 matching 9 bases. CDR3 size: 18 residues. V shed 2 bases and J 10 bases; nucleotides not matched to a gene: 15. The V gene's germline CDR1 is MNHEY and CDR2 SVGAGI. CDR3 protein: CASSYQKPGQGTSSPLHF. The CDR3 bases are TGTGCCAGCAGTTACCAGAAACCGGGACAGGGAACGTCGTCACCCCTCCACTTT.

This clonotype was seen more than once but under ten times. The V call is TRBV6-4, the J call TRBJ1-5; D remains ambiguous. Germline V lookup: CDR1 MRHNA, CDR2 SNTAGT. V was pared by 4 bases and J by 0 bases, with 13 bases between. This CDR3 contains 16 residues. In nucleotides, the CDR3 is TGTGCCAGCAGTGCCTCACGGGGAAATAGCAATCAGCCCCAGCATTTT. It encodes CASSASRGNSNQPQHF.

This clonotype was detected only a few times. A much larger clone lies one base from this, so it may be a read error. V and J are TRBV6-5 and TRBJ1-5; D not certain. The V end lost 8 bases, the J end lost 0 bases, and 5 bases lay between the germline ends. Germline assignment: CDR1 MNHEY and CDR2 SVGAGI. The CDR3 contains 12 residues. The chain's CDR3 is CASGNSNQPQHF. CDR3 nucleotide sequence: TGTGCCAGCGGGAATAGCAATCAGCCCCAGCATTTT.

This clonotype was seen a handful of times. The chain links TRBV6-6 to TRBJ2-4; 7 bases are shared with TRBD1. This CDR3 region has 11 residues. Per the germline V gene, CDR1 is MNHNY and CDR2 is SVGAGI (reference sequence). The CDR3 reads CAGGGKNIQYF. The CDR3 DNA is TGTGCAGGGGGCGGCAAAAACATTCAGTACTTC.

The genes are TRBV19 and TRBJ1-5, with a tentative D call TRBD1 (6 bases). The germline V gene encodes CDR1 LNHDA and CDR2 SQIVND (reference sequence). V dropped 3 bases and J dropped 1 base, with 16 bases sitting between them. The CDR3 totals 17 residues. CDR3 coding DNA: TGTGCCAGTAGTATCGAGCGCCTGGGGGCAAGCAATCAGCCCCAGCATTTT. Protein: CASSIERLGASNQPQHF.

Details on this clonotype: A much larger clone differs from this one at a single base, so this may be a read error. The J gene is TRBJ2-7, the V gene TRBV7-2; D is ambiguous. This CDR3 region has 14 residues. Trimming took off 9 bases at V and 3 bases at J, with 18 bases between the two ends. Germline CDR1 reads SGHTA; CDR2 reads FQGNSA. CDR3 region: CASRSPGIFYEQYF. For the CDR3, the DNA is TGTGCCAGTAGATCCCCAGGAATATTCTACGAGCAGTACTTC.

For this clonotype: A junction boundary mismatches the germline segment, possibly from a read error. The chain couples TRBV4-3 to TRBJ2-6, with D possibly being TRBD1 or TRBD2 (5 bases each). The length of the CDR3 is 15 residues. The germline gives CDR1 LGHNA, CDR2 YSLEER. Written as DNA, the CDR3 is TGCTCCAGCAGCCTTGGGAGTTCTGGGGCCAACGTCCTGCCTTTC. This gives the protein CSSSLGSSGANVLPF.

This clonotype was observed at least ten times. This chain joins TRBV7-6 and TRBJ2-1, with 7 bases aligning to TRBD1. The germline V gene has CDR1 SGHVS and CDR2 FNYEAQ. Trimming at V came to 2 bases and at J to 5 bases, leaving 6 bases not matched to a gene. The length of the CDR3 is 15 residues. The CDR3 DNA reads TGTGCCAGCAGCTTACTCAGACAGGGCGACAATGAGCAGTTCTTC. Translating gives CASSLLRQGDNEQFF.

This clonotype has ten or more counts. At one of its ends the junction is not consistent with the germline gene, which may arise from a read error. The chain recombines TRBV19 with TRBJ2-1; no definite D call. CDR1 LNHDA and CDR2 SQIVND come from the germline V gene (reference sequence). CDR3 length equals 11 residues. CDR3 DNA sequence: TGTGCCAGCAGTATTAACAATGAGCAGTTCTTC. Protein sequence: CASSINNEQFF.

The genes are TRBV7-2 and TRBJ2-2; D not resolved. The length of the CDR3 is 13 residues. V was trimmed by 2 bases and J by 16 bases, leaving 17 bases between them. The V gene's germline CDR1 is SGHTA and CDR2 FQGNSA. The CDR3 is CASSLITVLDRFF. CDR3 DNA sequence: TGTGCCAGCAGCTTAATAACTGTCTTGGATCGGTTTTTT.

The chain uses TRBV9 and TRBJ2-5, with D possibly being TRBD2 (5 bases). The germline V gene encodes CDR1 SGDLS and CDR2 YYNGEE. The CDR3 length is 14 residues. V lost 3 bases and J lost 0, with 9 bases in between. The CDR3 is CASSERADQETQYF. In DNA, the CDR3 is TGTGCCAGCAGCGAGCGAGCGGACCAAGAGACCCAGTACTTC.

This chain connects TRBV15 to TRBJ1-1; 8 bases fit TRBD1. The CDR3 is 15 residues long. With 3 bases clipped from V and 6 bases from J, the junction kept 9 bases outside the gene matches. Germline V CDR1 and CDR2: LNHNV, YYDKDF (reference sequence). The CDR3 sequence is CATSRDRENWPEAFF. For the CDR3, the DNA is TGTGCCACCAGCAGGGACAGGGAGAACTGGCCTGAAGCTTTCTTT.

V gene TRBV27 combines with J gene TRBJ2-1; unclear D gene. Germline V gene lookup returns CDR1 MNHEY and CDR2 SMNVEV (reference sequence). Trimming took 2 bases from V and 2 from J, leaving 19 bases between them. CDR3 length: 18 amino acids. The CDR3 region is CASSLIYGFKPPYNEQFF. DNA of the CDR3: TGTGCCAGCAGTTTAATATACGGTTTCAAACCCCCCTACAATGAGCAGTTCTTC.

This clonotype has at least ten counts. The V and J genes are TRBV7-3 and TRBJ2-1; 11 nucleotides match TRBD2. The CDR3 loop spans 18 amino acids. Per germline, CDR1 SGHTA and CDR2 FQGTGA. V was clipped by 2 bases and J by 0 bases; unmatched bases: 6. The CDR3 reads CASSLLAGGPGSYNEQFF. CDR3 nucleotides: TGTGCCAGCAGCTTATTAGCGGGGGGGCCCGGCTCCTACAATGAGCAGTTCTTC.

Ten or more counts support this clonotype. The V call is TRBV5-4, the J call TRBJ2-7; 9 bases fit TRBD1. Germline trimming cut 4 bases from V and 2 bases from J; bases unmatched to any gene: 7. CDR1 and CDR2 (germline): SGHNT, YYREEE (reference sequence). The CDR3 totals 15 residues. The CDR3 DNA reads TGTGCCAGCAGCGGAACCGGGACAGGGACCTACGAGCAGTACTTC. Translation: CASSGTGTGTYEQYF.